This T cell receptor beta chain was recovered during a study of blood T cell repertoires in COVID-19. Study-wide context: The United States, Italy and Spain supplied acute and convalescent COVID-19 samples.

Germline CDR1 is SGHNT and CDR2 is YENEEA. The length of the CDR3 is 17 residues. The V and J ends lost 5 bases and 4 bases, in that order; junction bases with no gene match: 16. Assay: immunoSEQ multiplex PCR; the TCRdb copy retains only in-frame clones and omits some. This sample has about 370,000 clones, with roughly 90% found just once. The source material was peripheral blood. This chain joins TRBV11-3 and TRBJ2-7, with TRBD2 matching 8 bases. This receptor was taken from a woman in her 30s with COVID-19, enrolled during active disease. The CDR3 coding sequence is TGTGCCAGCAGCCGATTACAAATGGGACTAGAGACTTACGAGCAGTACGTC. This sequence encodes CASSRLQMGLETYEQYV.